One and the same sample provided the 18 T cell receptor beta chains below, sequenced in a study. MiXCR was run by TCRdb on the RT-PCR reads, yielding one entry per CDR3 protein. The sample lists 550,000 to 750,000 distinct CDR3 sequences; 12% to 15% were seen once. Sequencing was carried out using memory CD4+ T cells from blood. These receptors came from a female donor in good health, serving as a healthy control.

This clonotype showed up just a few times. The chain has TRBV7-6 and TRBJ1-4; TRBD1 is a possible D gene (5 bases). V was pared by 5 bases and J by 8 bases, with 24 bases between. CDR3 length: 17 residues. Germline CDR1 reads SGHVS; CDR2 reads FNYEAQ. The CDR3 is CASSLTGRGDGWEKLFF. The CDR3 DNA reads TGTGCCAGCAGCCTCACCGGACGGGGGGATGGTTGGGAAAAACTGTTTTTT. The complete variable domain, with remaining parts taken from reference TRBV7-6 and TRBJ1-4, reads GAGVSQSPRYKVTKRGQDVALRCDPISGHVSLYWYRQALGQGPEFLTYFNYEAQQDKSGLPNDRFSAERPEGSISTLTIQRTEQRDSAMYRCASSLTGRGDGWEKLFFGSGTQLSVL.

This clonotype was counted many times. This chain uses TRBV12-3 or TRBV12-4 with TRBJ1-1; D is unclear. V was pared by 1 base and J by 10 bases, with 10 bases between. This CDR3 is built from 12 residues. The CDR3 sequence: CASSLVDGRAFF. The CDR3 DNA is TGTGCCAGCAGTTTAGTGGATGGGAGAGCTTTCTTT.

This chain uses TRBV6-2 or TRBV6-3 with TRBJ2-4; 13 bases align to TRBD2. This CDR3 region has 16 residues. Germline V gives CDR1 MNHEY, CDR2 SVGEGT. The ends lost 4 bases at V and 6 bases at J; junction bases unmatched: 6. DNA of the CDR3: TGTGCCAGCAGTTTCACGGGACTAGCGGGACCAAACATTCAGTACTTC. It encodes CASSFTGLAGPNIQYF.

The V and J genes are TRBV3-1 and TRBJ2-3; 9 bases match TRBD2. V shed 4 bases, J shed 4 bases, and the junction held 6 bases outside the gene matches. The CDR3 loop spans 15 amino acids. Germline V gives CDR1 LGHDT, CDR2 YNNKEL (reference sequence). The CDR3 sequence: CASSRSGRRADTQYF. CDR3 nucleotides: TGTGCCAGCAGCCGGAGCGGGAGGAGGGCAGATACGCAGTATTTT.

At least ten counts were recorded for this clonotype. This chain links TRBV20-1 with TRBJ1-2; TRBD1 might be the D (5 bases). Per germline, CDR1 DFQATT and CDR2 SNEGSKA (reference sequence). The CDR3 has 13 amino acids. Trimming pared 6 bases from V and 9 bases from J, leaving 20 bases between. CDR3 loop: CSASDKGPTSYTF. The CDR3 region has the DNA TGCAGTGCATCCGACAAGGGGCCGACGAGCTACACCTTC.

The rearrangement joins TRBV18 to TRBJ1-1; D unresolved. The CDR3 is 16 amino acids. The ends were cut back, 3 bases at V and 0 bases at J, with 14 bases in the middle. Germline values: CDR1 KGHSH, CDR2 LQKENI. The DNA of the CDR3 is TGTGCCAGCTCACCCCTTCAGGCGAACATGAACACTGAAGCTTTCTTT. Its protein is CASSPLQANMNTEAFF.

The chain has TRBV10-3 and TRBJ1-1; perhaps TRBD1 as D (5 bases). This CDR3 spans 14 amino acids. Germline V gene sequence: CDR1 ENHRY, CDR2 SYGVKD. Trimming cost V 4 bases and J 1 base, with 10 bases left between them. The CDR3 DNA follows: TGTGCCATCAGTGTTGAGGGGTCGAACACTGAAGCTTTCTTT. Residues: CAISVEGSNTEAFF.

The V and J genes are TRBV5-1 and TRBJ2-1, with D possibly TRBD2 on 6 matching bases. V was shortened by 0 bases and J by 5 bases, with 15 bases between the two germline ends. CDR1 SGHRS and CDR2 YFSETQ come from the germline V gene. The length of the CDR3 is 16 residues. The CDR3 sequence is CASSLAPSGSNNEQFF. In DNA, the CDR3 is TGCGCCAGCAGCTTGGCCCCCAGCGGGTCAAACAATGAGCAGTTCTTC.

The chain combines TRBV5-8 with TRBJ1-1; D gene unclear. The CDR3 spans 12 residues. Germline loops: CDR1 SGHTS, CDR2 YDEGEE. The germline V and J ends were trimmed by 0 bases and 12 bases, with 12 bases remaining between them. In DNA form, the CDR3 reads TGTGCCAGCAGCTTGGCGGTAGAGGGAACTTTCTTT. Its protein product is CASSLAVEGTFF.

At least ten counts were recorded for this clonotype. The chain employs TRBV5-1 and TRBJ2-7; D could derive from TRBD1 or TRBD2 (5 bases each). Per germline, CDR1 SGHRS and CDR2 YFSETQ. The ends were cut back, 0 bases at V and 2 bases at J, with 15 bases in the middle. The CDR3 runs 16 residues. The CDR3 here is CASSLGGSGTTYEQYF. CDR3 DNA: TGCGCCAGCAGCTTGGGGGGGAGCGGAACCACCTACGAGCAGTACTTC. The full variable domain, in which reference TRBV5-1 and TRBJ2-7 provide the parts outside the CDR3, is KAGVTQTPRYLIKTRGQQVTLSCSPISGHRSVSWYQQTPGQGLQFLFEYFSETQRNKGNFPGRFSGRQFSNSRSEMNVSTLELGDSALYLCASSLGGSGTTYEQYFGPGTRLTVT.

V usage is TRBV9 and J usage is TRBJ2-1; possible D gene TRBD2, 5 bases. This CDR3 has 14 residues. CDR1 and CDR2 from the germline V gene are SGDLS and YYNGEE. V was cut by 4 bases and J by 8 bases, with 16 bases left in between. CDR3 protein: CASSPQLGRDEQFF. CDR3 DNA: TGTGCCAGCAGCCCGCAACTAGGGCGGGATGAGCAGTTCTTC.

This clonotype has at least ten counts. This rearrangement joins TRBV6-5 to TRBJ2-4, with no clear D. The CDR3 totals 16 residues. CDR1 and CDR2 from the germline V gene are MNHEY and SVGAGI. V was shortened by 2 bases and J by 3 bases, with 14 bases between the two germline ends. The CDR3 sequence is CASSYRLERHKNIQYF. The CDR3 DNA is TGTGCCAGCAGTTACCGTCTCGAAAGACACAAAAACATTCAGTACTTC.

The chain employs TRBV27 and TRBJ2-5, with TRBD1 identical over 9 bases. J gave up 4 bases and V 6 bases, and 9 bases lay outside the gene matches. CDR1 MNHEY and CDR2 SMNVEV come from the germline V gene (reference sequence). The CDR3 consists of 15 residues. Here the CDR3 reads CASRYWGQGGETQYF. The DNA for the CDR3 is TGTGCCAGCAGATACTGGGGACAGGGTGGAGAGACCCAGTACTTC.

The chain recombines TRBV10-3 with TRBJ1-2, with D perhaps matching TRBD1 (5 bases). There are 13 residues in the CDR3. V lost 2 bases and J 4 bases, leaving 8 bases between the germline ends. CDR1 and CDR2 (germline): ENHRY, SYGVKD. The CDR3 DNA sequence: TGTGCCATCAGTGAGAGGGACGGCTATGGCTACACCTTC. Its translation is CAISERDGYGYTF.

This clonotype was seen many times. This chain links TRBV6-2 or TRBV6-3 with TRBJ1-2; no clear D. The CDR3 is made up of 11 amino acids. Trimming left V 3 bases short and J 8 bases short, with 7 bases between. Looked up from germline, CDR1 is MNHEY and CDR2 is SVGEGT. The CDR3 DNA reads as TGTGCCAGCAGTTATTTGATCGGCTACACCTTC. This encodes CASSYLIGYTF.

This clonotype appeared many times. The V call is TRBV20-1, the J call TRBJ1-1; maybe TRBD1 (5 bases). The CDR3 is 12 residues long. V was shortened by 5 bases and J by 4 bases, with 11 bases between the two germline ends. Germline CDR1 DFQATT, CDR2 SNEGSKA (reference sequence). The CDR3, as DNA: TGCAGTGCTTGGGGGAGTCGCACTGAAGCTTTCTTT. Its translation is CSAWGSRTEAFF.

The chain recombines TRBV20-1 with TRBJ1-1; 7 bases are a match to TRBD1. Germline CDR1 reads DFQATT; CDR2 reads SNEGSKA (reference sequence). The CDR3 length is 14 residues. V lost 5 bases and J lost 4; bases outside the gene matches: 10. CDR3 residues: CSADDRVGSTEAFF. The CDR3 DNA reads TGCAGTGCTGACGACAGGGTTGGGAGCACTGAAGCTTTCTTT.

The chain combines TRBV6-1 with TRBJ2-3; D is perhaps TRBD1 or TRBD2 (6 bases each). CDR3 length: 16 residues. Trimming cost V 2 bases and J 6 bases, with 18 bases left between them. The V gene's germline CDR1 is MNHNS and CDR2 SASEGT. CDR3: CASSETSRGDTDTQYF. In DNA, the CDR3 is TGTGCCAGCAGTGAAACCAGTAGGGGGGACACGGATACGCAGTATTTT.